These T cell receptor beta chains were read from a single sample in a study of blood T cell repertoires in COVID-19. Profiling relied on immunoSEQ multiplex PCR, and the TCRdb table lists in-frame clones only, not all of them. In the table there are over 250,000 clones, 88% of which are singletons. Specimen: peripheral blood. These receptors were collected from an older woman with COVID-19, enrolled during active disease. CDR3s include the opening cysteine and the closing phenylalanine or tryptophan. A D gene is named only where the DNA matches it firmly. Size is omitted from some rows. Given values are once, few, many or a class for expanded clones.

clone_size: once
d_call: NA
j_call: TRBJ1-5
v_call: TRBV29-1
cdr3_aa: CSVGPNNQPQHF
cdr3_nt: TGCAGCGTGGGGCCAAACAATCAGCCCCAGCATTTT

clone_size: NA
d_call: TRBD2
j_call: TRBJ2-3
v_call: TRBV5-1
cdr3_aa: CASSSAGGQDTQYF
cdr3_nt: TGCGCCAGCAGCTCAGCGGGAGGTCAAGATACGCAGTATTTT

clone_size: few
d_call: NA
j_call: TRBJ1-2
v_call: TRBV12-3/TRBV12-4
cdr3_aa: CASSLRGAEDYTF
cdr3_nt: TGTGCCAGCAGTTTACGGGGGGCAGAGGACTACACCTTC

clone_size: NA
d_call: TRBD2
j_call: TRBJ2-1
v_call: TRBV7-9
cdr3_aa: CASSLQLAGGMDEQFF
cdr3_nt: TGTGCCAGCAGCCTACAACTAGCGGGAGGGATGGATGAGCAGTTCTTC

clone_size: NA
d_call: TRBD2
j_call: TRBJ2-5
v_call: TRBV11-2
cdr3_aa: CASSVRGGGGQYF
cdr3_nt: TGTGCCAGCAGCGTGCGCGGGGGGGGTGGCCAGTACTTC

clone_size: NA
d_call: NA
j_call: TRBJ1-2
v_call: TRBV6-5
cdr3_aa: CASRKGAGFGYTF
cdr3_nt: TGTGCCAGCAGGAAAGGGGCAGGGTTTGGCTACACCTTC

clone_size: NA
d_call: NA
j_call: TRBJ2-5
v_call: TRBV6-2/TRBV6-3
cdr3_aa: CASSYSPRSGPQETQYF
cdr3_nt: TGTGCCAGCAGTTACTCCCCAAGGAGCGGGCCTCAAGAGACCCAGTACTTC

clone_size: once
d_call: NA
j_call: TRBJ2-7
v_call: TRBV21-1
cdr3_aa: CASSIASGRYYEQYF
cdr3_nt: TGTGCCAGCAGCATCGCTAGCGGGAGATACTACGAGCAGTACTTC

clone_size: once
d_call: TRBD1
j_call: TRBJ2-2
v_call: TRBV11-3
cdr3_aa: CASSRDSTGELFF
cdr3_nt: TGTGCCAGCAGCCGGGACAGCACCGGGGAGCTGTTTTTT

clone_size: NA
d_call: TRBD1
j_call: TRBJ2-5
v_call: TRBV29-1
cdr3_aa: CSARQGGETQYF
cdr3_nt: TGCAGCGCACGACAGGGTGGAGAGACCCAGTACTTC

clone_size: NA
d_call: NA
j_call: TRBJ1-2
v_call: TRBV9
cdr3_aa: CASSVGRGYGYTF
cdr3_nt: TGTGCCAGCAGCGTAGGCAGGGGTTACGGCTACACCTTC

clone_size: NA
d_call: NA
j_call: TRBJ2-3
v_call: TRBV11-3
cdr3_aa: CASSLDQGGTDTQYF
cdr3_nt: TGTGCCAGCAGCTTAGACCAAGGGGGCACAGATACGCAGTATTTT

clone_size: once
d_call: TRBD1
j_call: TRBJ1-2
v_call: TRBV19
cdr3_aa: CASKDRGHGDGYTF
cdr3_nt: TGTGCCAGCAAGGACAGGGGGCATGGGGATGGCTACACCTTC

clone_size: NA
d_call: NA
j_call: TRBJ1-6
v_call: TRBV3-1/TRBV3-2
cdr3_aa: CASSHRDSESPLHF
cdr3_nt: TGTGCCAGCAGCCATCGCGATAGCGAATCACCCCTCCACTTT

clone_size: NA
d_call: TRBD2
j_call: TRBJ2-3
v_call: TRBV6-5
cdr3_aa: CATVSGWGADTQYF
cdr3_nt: TGTGCCACCGTTAGCGGGTGGGGGGCAGATACGCAGTATTTT

clone_size: once
d_call: NA
j_call: TRBJ2-7
v_call: TRBV15
cdr3_aa: CATSRGGMRVPGSYEQYF
cdr3_nt: TGTGCCACCAGCAGAGGCGGGATGCGGGTCCCGGGCTCCTACGAGCAGTACTTC

clone_size: NA
d_call: NA
j_call: TRBJ2-5
v_call: TRBV7-9
cdr3_aa: CASSPTQETQYF
cdr3_nt: TGTGCCAGCAGCCCTACCCAAGAGACCCAGTACTTC

clone_size: NA
d_call: NA
j_call: TRBJ1-2
v_call: TRBV28
cdr3_aa: CASSLGPGNYGYTF
cdr3_nt: TGTGCCAGCAGCCTCGGTCCCGGGAACTATGGCTACACCTTC

clone_size: once
d_call: NA
j_call: TRBJ2-7
v_call: TRBV18
cdr3_aa: CASSSPQGPRGIYEQYF
cdr3_nt: TGTGCCAGCTCCTCTCCACAGGGTCCACGGGGCATCTACGAGCAGTACTTC

clone_size: NA
d_call: TRBD2
j_call: TRBJ2-5
v_call: TRBV18
cdr3_aa: CASSPPSGSASETQYF
cdr3_nt: TGTGCCAGCTCACCACCCAGCGGGAGTGCTTCGGAGACCCAGTACTTC

clone_size: NA
d_call: NA
j_call: TRBJ2-3
v_call: TRBV19
cdr3_aa: CASGVGREVDTQYF
cdr3_nt: TGTGCCAGTGGTGTCGGCAGGGAAGTAGATACGCAGTATTTT

clone_size: few
d_call: NA
j_call: TRBJ1-4
v_call: TRBV2
cdr3_aa: CASTALGDNRNEKLFF
cdr3_nt: TGTGCCAGCACCGCCCTTGGGGACAACCGGAATGAAAAACTGTTTTTT

clone_size: NA
d_call: NA
j_call: TRBJ1-2
v_call: TRBV19
cdr3_aa: CASSYDGEGYGYTF
cdr3_nt: TGTGCCAGTAGTTATGACGGGGAGGGCTATGGCTACACCTTC

clone_size: NA
d_call: NA
j_call: TRBJ2-7
v_call: TRBV6-5
cdr3_aa: CASSLPPGDYEQYF
cdr3_nt: TGTGCCAGCAGCCTCCCCCCCGGAGACTACGAGCAGTACTTC

clone_size: NA
d_call: TRBD1
j_call: TRBJ1-4
v_call: TRBV19
cdr3_aa: CASKSTGGDEKLFF
cdr3_nt: TGTGCCAGTAAATCGACAGGGGGGGATGAAAAACTGTTTTTT

clone_size: NA
d_call: NA
j_call: TRBJ2-5
v_call: TRBV24-1
cdr3_aa: CATSDNRDLGWETQYF
cdr3_nt: TGTGCCACCAGTGACAACCGGGATCTCGGATGGGAGACCCAGTACTTC

clone_size: NA
d_call: NA
j_call: TRBJ1-5
v_call: TRBV30
cdr3_aa: CAWSRSHHRPNNQPQHF
cdr3_nt: TGTGCCTGGAGCCGTAGCCACCATCGACCCAACAATCAGCCCCAGCATTTT

clone_size: NA
d_call: NA
j_call: TRBJ1-1
v_call: TRBV28
cdr3_aa: CASSLGVGARAFF
cdr3_nt: TGTGCCAGCAGTTTAGGTGTAGGGGCTCGGGCTTTCTTT

clone_size: NA
d_call: NA
j_call: TRBJ2-3
v_call: TRBV19
cdr3_aa: CASSWGHSTDTQYF
cdr3_nt: TGTGCCAGTAGTTGGGGACACAGCACAGATACGCAGTATTTT

clone_size: once
d_call: TRBD1
j_call: TRBJ1-2
v_call: TRBV28
cdr3_aa: CASSPSDRAHYGYTF
cdr3_nt: TGTGCCAGCAGTCCCTCGGACAGGGCTCACTATGGCTACACCTTC

clone_size: NA
d_call: TRBD1
j_call: TRBJ2-5
v_call: TRBV28
cdr3_aa: CASSAGGLAQETQYF
cdr3_nt: TGTGCCAGCAGTGCAGGGGGCCTAGCTCAAGAGACCCAGTACTTC

clone_size: NA
d_call: NA
j_call: TRBJ2-1
v_call: TRBV15
cdr3_aa: CATSRDRGRDEQFF
cdr3_nt: TGTGCCACCAGCAGAGATCGGGGTCGGGATGAGCAGTTCTTC

clone_size: NA
d_call: TRBD1
j_call: TRBJ2-7
v_call: TRBV5-1
cdr3_aa: CASSLQGAVSYEQYF
cdr3_nt: TGCGCCAGCAGCTTACAGGGGGCCGTATCCTACGAGCAGTACTTC

clone_size: NA
d_call: TRBD2
j_call: TRBJ2-1
v_call: TRBV7-2
cdr3_aa: CASSPSGSIYNEQFF
cdr3_nt: TGTGCCAGCAGCCCTAGCGGGAGTATCTACAATGAGCAGTTCTTC

clone_size: NA
d_call: NA
j_call: TRBJ1-2
v_call: TRBV28
cdr3_aa: CASSWSRAYGYTF
cdr3_nt: TGTGCCAGCAGTTGGTCCAGGGCCTATGGCTACACCTTC

clone_size: NA
d_call: NA
j_call: TRBJ2-7
v_call: TRBV7-8
cdr3_aa: CASSFTVAYEQYF
cdr3_nt: TGTGCCAGCAGCTTTACAGTGGCCTACGAGCAGTACTTC

clone_size: once
d_call: NA
j_call: TRBJ1-4
v_call: TRBV11-2
cdr3_aa: CASSLQVGEKLFF
cdr3_nt: TGTGCCAGCAGCCTACAGGTGGGGGAAAAACTGTTTTTT

clone_size: once
d_call: TRBD1
j_call: TRBJ1-2
v_call: TRBV28
cdr3_aa: CASSRGQGARGYGYTF
cdr3_nt: TGTGCCAGCAGTCGAGGACAGGGGGCGCGAGGGTATGGCTACACCTTC

clone_size: NA
d_call: NA
j_call: TRBJ1-2
v_call: TRBV2
cdr3_aa: CASSERTDYGYTF
cdr3_nt: TGTGCCAGCAGTGAACGGACAGACTATGGCTACACCTTC

clone_size: NA
d_call: TRBD1
j_call: TRBJ2-5
v_call: TRBV7-6
cdr3_aa: CASSQGASRETQYF
cdr3_nt: TGTGCCAGCAGCCAGGGGGCGAGTCGAGAGACCCAGTACTTC

clone_size: few
d_call: NA
j_call: TRBJ1-1
v_call: TRBV28
cdr3_aa: CASTRHGNTEAFF
cdr3_nt: TGTGCCAGCACTCGACACGGGAACACTGAAGCTTTCTTT

clone_size: NA
d_call: NA
j_call: TRBJ1-2
v_call: TRBV6-1
cdr3_aa: CASSENLGVFDGYTF
cdr3_nt: TGTGCCAGCAGTGAAAATCTAGGGGTTTTCGATGGCTACACCTTC

clone_size: NA
d_call: NA
j_call: TRBJ1-1
v_call: TRBV6-2/TRBV6-3
cdr3_aa: CASSYRSQGTTEAFF
cdr3_nt: TGTGCCAGCAGTTACAGGTCTCAGGGTACCACTGAAGCTTTCTTT

clone_size: NA
d_call: NA
j_call: TRBJ2-2
v_call: TRBV28
cdr3_aa: CATPRTEVTGELFF
cdr3_nt: TGTGCCACCCCGAGGACAGAGGTTACCGGGGAGCTGTTTTTT

clone_size: NA
d_call: TRBD2
j_call: TRBJ2-1
v_call: TRBV30
cdr3_aa: CAWSRLAGPYNEQFF
cdr3_nt: TGTGCCTGGAGTCGACTAGCGGGACCCTACAATGAGCAGTTCTTC

clone_size: NA
d_call: NA
j_call: TRBJ1-3
v_call: TRBV19
cdr3_aa: CASSNLNFVVHHSSGNTIYF
cdr3_nt: TGTGCCAGTAGTAACTTAAACTTTGTCGTTCACCACAGCTCTGGAAACACCATATATTTT

clone_size: NA
d_call: NA
j_call: TRBJ1-5
v_call: TRBV15
cdr3_aa: CATSRLNQPQHF
cdr3_nt: TGTGCCACCAGCAGACTCAATCAGCCCCAGCATTTT

clone_size: NA
d_call: TRBD2
j_call: TRBJ2-3
v_call: TRBV5-1
cdr3_aa: CASSARASGRSDTQYF
cdr3_nt: TGCGCCAGCAGCGCCCGGGCTAGCGGGAGGTCAGATACGCAGTATTTT

clone_size: NA
d_call: TRBD1
j_call: TRBJ1-5
v_call: TRBV19
cdr3_aa: CASSTTGSHQPQHF
cdr3_nt: TGTGCCAGTAGTACGACAGGGTCCCATCAGCCCCAGCATTTT

clone_size: NA
d_call: TRBD1
j_call: TRBJ1-4
v_call: TRBV2
cdr3_aa: CASRKQGAEKLFF
cdr3_nt: TGTGCCAGCAGGAAACAGGGGGCGGAAAAACTGTTTTTT

clone_size: NA
d_call: NA
j_call: TRBJ2-6
v_call: TRBV6-6
cdr3_aa: CASTYSGANVLTF
cdr3_nt: TGTGCCAGCACCTATTCTGGGGCCAACGTCCTGACTTTC

clone_size: few
d_call: TRBD2
j_call: TRBJ2-4
v_call: TRBV18
cdr3_aa: CASSPPPSGVAKNIQYF
cdr3_nt: TGTGCCAGCTCACCACCCCCTAGCGGGGTAGCCAAAAACATTCAGTACTTC

clone_size: NA
d_call: TRBD2
j_call: TRBJ2-3
v_call: TRBV30
cdr3_aa: CAWRAGTSSSTDTQYF
cdr3_nt: TGTGCCTGGAGGGCCGGGACTAGCAGTAGCACAGATACGCAGTATTTT

clone_size: NA
d_call: TRBD1
j_call: TRBJ1-2
v_call: TRBV12-3/TRBV12-4
cdr3_aa: CASSTQGAYGYTF
cdr3_nt: TGTGCCAGCAGTACTCAGGGGGCCTATGGCTACACCTTC

clone_size: NA
d_call: NA
j_call: TRBJ1-5
v_call: TRBV7-3
cdr3_aa: CAWGGHGQPQHF
cdr3_nt: TGTGCCTGGGGGGGCCACGGGCAGCCCCAGCATTTT